This TCR beta chain was sequenced in a study of blood T cell repertoires in COVID-19. Overall study context: The United States, Italy and Spain were the sources of the acute and convalescent COVID-19 samples. PBMCs, B-cell-depleted T cells, or T cells were the source of the cDNA or gDNA that made up the material.

In the authors' workflow: How many nucleated cells were present was estimated from reference gene primer amplification. Measured with immunoSEQ multiplex PCR; TCRdb has only the in-frame clones, and not every one. The DNA gave D and trimming, while V, J and clone size come from that table. The top ten clones hold around 5% of a sample with roughly 100,000 clones, approximately 86% of them seen once. Only one count was recorded for this clone. V lost 4 bases to trimming and J lost 4 bases; unmatched junction nucleotides: 7. The CDR3 runs to 17 residues. Looked up from germline, CDR1 is ENHRY and CDR2 is SYGVKD. In Seattle, patients joined the study during active infection and were tracked longitudinally.

The origin of this receptor is a woman between 45 and 65 years old with COVID-19, enrolled during active disease. This chain joins TRBV10-3 and TRBJ2-7; TRBD2 matches at 16 bases. Sequencing was carried out using peripheral blood. The CDR3 reads CAISGGTSGGAAYEQYF. For the CDR3, the DNA is TGTGCCATCAGTGGCGGGACTAGCGGGGGGGCGGCTTACGAGCAGTACTTC.